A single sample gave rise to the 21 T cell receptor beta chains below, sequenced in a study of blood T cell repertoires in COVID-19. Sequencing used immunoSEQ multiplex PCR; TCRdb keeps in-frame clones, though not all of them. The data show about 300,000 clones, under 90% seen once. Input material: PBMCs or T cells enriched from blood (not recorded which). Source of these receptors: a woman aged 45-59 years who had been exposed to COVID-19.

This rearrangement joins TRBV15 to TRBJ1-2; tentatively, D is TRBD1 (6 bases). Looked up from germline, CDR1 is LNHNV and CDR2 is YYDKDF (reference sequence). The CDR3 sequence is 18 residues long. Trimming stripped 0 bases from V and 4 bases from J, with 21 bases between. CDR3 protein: CATSRERGGVPPGYGYTF. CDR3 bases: TGTGCCACCAGCAGAGAGAGGGGGGGGGTTCCCCCTGGCTATGGCTACACCTTC.

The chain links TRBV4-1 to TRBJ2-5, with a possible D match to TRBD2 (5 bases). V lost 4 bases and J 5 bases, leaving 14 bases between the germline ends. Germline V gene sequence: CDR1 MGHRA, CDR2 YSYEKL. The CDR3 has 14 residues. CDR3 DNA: TGCGCCAGCAGCCGCGCTAGCCCGAGGGAGACCCAGTACTTC. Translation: CASSRASPRETQYF.

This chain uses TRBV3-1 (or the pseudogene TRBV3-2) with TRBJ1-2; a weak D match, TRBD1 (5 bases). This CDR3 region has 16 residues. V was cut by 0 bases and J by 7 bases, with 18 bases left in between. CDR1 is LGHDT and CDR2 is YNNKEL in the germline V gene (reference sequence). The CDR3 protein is CASSQEEKGRPLGYTF. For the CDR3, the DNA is TGTGCCAGCAGCCAAGAAGAGAAGGGGCGGCCCCTTGGCTACACCTTC.

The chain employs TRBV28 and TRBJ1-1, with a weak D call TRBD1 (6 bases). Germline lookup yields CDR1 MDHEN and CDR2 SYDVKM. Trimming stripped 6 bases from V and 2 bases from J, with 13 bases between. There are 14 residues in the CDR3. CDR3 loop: CASRNRAYNTEAFF. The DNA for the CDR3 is TGTGCCAGCAGAAACAGGGCCTACAACACTGAAGCTTTCTTT. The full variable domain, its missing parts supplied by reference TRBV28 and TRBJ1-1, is DVKVTQSSRYLVKRTGEKVFLECVQDMDHENMFWYRQDPGLGLRLIYFSYDVKMKEKGDIPEGYSVSREKKERFSLILESASTNQTSMYLCASRNRAYNTEAFFGQGTRLTVV.

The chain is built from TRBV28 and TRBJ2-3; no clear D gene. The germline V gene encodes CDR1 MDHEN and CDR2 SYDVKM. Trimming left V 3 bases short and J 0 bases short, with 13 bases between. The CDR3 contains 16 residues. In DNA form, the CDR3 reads TGTGCCAGCAGTTTTGGGCAGCACACTAGCACAGATACGCAGTATTTT. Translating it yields CASSFGQHTSTDTQYF.

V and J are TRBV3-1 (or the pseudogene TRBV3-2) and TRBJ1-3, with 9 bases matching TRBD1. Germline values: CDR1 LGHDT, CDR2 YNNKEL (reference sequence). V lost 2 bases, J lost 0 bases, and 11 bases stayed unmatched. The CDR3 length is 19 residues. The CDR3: CASSQNSLGTGSSGNTIYF. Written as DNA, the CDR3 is TGTGCCAGCAGCCAAAATAGTTTGGGGACAGGGTCCTCTGGAAACACCATATATTTT.

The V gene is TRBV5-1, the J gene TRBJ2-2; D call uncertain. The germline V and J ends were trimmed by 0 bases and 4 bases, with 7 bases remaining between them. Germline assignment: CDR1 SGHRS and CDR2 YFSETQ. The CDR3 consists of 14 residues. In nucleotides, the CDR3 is TGCGCCAGCAGCTTGGTAGATGGCACCGGGGAGCTGTTTTTT. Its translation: CASSLVDGTGELFF. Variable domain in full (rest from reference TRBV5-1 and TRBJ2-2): KAGVTQTPRYLIKTRGQQVTLSCSPISGHRSVSWYQQTPGQGLQFLFEYFSETQRNKGNFPGRFSGRQFSNSRSEMNVSTLELGDSALYLCASSLVDGTGELFFGEGSRLTVL.

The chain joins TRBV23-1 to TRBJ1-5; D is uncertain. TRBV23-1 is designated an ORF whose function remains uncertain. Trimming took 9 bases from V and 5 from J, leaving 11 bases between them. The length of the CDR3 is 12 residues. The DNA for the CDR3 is TGCGCCAGGGCACGACAACATCAGCCCCAGCATTTT. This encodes CARARQHQPQHF.

The CDR3 DNA reads as TGCGCCAGCAGCTTGTCGTCGGGGTGGAACTACGAGCAGTACTTC. This gives the protein CASSLSSGWNYEQYF. The chain uses TRBV5-1 and TRBJ2-7, with D maybe TRBD2 (5 bases). V was cut by 1 base and J by 3 bases, with 14 bases left in between. The CDR3 extends over 15 amino acids. Germline lookup yields CDR1 SGHRS and CDR2 YFSETQ.

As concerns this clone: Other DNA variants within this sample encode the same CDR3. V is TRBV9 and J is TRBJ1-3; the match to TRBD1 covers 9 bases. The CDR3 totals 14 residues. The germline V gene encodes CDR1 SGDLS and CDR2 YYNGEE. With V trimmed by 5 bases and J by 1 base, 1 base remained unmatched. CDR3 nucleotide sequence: TGTGCCAGCAGTGGGACAGGGTCTGGAAACACCATATATTTT. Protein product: CASSGTGSGNTIYF.

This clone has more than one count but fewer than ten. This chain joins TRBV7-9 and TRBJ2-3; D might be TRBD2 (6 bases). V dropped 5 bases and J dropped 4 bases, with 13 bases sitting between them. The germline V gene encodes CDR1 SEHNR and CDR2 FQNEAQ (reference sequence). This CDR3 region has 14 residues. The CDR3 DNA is TGTGCCAGCAGCAGTCGGCTAGCGCCAGATACGCAGTATTTT. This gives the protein CASSSRLAPDTQYF.

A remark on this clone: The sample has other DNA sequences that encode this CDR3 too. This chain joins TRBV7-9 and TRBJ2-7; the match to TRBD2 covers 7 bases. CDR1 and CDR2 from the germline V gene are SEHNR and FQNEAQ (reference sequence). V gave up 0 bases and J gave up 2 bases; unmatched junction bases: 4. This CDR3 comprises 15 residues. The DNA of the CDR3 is TGTGCCAGCAGCTTAGCGTCGGGGACTACCTACGAGCAGTACTTC. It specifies CASSLASGTTYEQYF.

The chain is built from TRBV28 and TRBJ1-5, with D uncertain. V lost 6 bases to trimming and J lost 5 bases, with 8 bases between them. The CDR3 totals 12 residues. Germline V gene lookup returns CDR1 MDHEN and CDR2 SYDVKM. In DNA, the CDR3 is TGTGCCAGCAGGGTAAGCGATCAGCCCCAGCATTTT. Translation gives CASRVSDQPQHF.

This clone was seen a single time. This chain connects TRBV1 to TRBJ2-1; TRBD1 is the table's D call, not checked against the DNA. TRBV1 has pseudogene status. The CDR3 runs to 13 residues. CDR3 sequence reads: CTPLARQGCEQFF. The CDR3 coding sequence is TGCACCCCGTTAGCCCGACAGGGATGTGAGCAGTTCTTC.

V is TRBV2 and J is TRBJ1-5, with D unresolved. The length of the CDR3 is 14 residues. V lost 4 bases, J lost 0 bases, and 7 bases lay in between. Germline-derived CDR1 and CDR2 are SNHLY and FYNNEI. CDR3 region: CASSVQYSNQPQHF. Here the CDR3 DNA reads TGTGCCAGCAGTGTTCAGTATAGCAATCAGCCCCAGCATTTT.

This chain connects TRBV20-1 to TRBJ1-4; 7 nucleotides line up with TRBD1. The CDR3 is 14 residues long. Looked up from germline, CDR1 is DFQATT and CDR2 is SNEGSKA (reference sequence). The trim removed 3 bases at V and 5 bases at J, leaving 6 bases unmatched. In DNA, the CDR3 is TGCAGTGCTAGTGGGGAAGGGGGCAATGAAAAACTGTTTTTT. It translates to CSASGEGGNEKLFF.

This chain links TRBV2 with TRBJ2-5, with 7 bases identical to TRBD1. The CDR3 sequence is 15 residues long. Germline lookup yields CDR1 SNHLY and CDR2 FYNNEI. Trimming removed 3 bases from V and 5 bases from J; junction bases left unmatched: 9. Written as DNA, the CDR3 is TGTGCCAGCAGTGAGGGAACAGGGGCGCAGGAGACCCAGTACTTC. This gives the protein CASSEGTGAQETQYF. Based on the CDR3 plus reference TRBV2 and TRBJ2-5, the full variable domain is EPEVTQTPSHQVTQMGQEVILRCVPISNHLYFYWYRQILGQKVEFLVSFYNNEISEKSEIFDDQFSVERPDGSNFTLKIRSTKLEDSAMYFCASSEGTGAQETQYFGPGTRLLVL.

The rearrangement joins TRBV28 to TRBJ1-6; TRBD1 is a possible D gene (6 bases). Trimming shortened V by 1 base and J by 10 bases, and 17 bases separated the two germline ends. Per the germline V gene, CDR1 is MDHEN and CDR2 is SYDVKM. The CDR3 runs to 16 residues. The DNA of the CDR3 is TGTGCCAGCAGTTTATTAGCCGGGGGGGGCAAGTCACCCCTCCACTTT. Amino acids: CASSLLAGGGKSPLHF.

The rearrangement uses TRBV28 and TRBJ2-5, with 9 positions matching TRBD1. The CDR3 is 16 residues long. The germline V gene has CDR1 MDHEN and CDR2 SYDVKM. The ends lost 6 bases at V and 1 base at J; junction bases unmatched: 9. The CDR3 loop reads CASRTPGTGPQETQYF. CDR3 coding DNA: TGTGCCAGCAGGACACCCGGGACAGGGCCCCAAGAGACCCAGTACTTC.

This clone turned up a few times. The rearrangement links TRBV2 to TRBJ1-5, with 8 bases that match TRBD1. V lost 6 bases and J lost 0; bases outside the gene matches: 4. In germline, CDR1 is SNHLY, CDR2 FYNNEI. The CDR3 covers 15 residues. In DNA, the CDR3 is TGTGCCAGCAGGGAGGGACAGGTTAGCAATCAGCCCCAGCATTTT. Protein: CASREGQVSNQPQHF.

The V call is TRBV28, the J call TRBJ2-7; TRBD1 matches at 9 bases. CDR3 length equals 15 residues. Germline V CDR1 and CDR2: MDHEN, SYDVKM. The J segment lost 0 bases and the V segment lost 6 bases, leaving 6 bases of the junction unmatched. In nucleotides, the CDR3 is TGTGCCAGCAGGCCTACAGGGGGCAGCTCCTACGAGCAGTACTTC. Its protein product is CASRPTGGSSYEQYF.